This T cell receptor (beta chain) was sequenced for a study of identical twins. TCRdb re-derived calls from the 5' RACE reads in MiXCR, one entry per CDR3 protein. The sample yields over 550,000 distinct CDR3 sequences, 7% to 7.5% seen once. V lost 2 bases, J lost 5 bases, and 9 bases lay in between. In germline, CDR1 is MRHNA, CDR2 SNTAGT. The CDR3 runs 13 residues. The table lists this clonotype with many counts. Another study also made use of these data, one on yellow fever vaccine responses in identical twins.

The chain has TRBV6-4 and TRBJ1-1; D is possibly TRBD1 (6 bases). Specimen: PBMCs. The TCR originated in a woman younger than 35 in good health. In nucleotides, the CDR3 is TGTGCCAGCAGTGACGAACAGGGAACTGAAGCTTTCTTT. Translating gives CASSDEQGTEAFF.